This T cell receptor beta chain stems from a study of radiation and T cells in renal cell carcinoma. Study findings and constraints: From baseline, blood top tumor clonotypes peaked at 2 weeks post-radiation. Without pretreatment biopsies, baseline tumor clonotype presence was undetermined.

This clone was seen just once. Antigen specificity is unknown. The protocol was immunoSEQ multiplex PCR, while the TCRdb copy is restricted to in-frame clones and leaves out a portion. The table includes 150,000 or so clones, less than 90% detected once. V was shortened by 1 base and J by 10 bases, with 14 bases between the two germline ends. In germline, CDR1 is LGHNA, CDR2 YSLEER. This CDR3 is built from 14 residues. The sample's time point: baseline pretreatment blood. Treatment described: 15 Gy SBRT to primary tumor, nephrectomy 4 weeks later. Serial blood draws occurred at baseline and 2 and 4 weeks post-SBRT.

This material consisted of blood, taken from a patient whose treatment included radiotherapy and nephrectomy. The chain joins TRBV4-3 to TRBJ1-5, with D unresolved. The sequence derives from a woman aged 70-85 years with renal cell carcinoma. The CDR3 bases are TGCGCCAGCAGCCAAGCTTATCAAGAATTACCCCAGCATTTT. Its protein product is CASSQAYQELPQHF.